These T cell receptor beta chains were read from a single sample in a study of identical twins. TCRdb independently ran MiXCR on the 5' RACE reads; one entry per CDR3 protein. Of 400,000 to 550,000 distinct CDR3 sequences in the sample, approximately 22% were seen once. The sample was also reused in another study, on T cells expressing NK-cell markers.

Sequencing was carried out using CD4+ T cells sorted from blood. The origin of the receptors is a woman between 18 and 30 years old in good health. The CDR3 runs from the conserved cysteine through the conserved F or W. A D gene is named only where the DNA matches it firmly. Not all rows give a size; the values are once, few, many and, for expanded clones, a class.

J,V,D,size,CDR3,DNA
TRBJ2-7,TRBV20-1,TRBD1,few,CSARVTGVDYEQYF,TGCAGTGCTAGGGTCACAGGGGTCGACTACGAGCAGTACTTC
TRBJ2-3,TRBV6-1,TRBD1,.,CASSLRGFGDTQYF,TGTGCCAGCAGTCTCAGGGGGTTTGGAGATACGCAGTATTTT
TRBJ1-1,TRBV6-2/TRBV6-3,.,.,CASKIDTEAFF,TGTGCCAGCAAAATCGACACTGAAGCTTTCTTT
TRBJ2-3,TRBV5-1,TRBD2,few,CASSSILAGTADTQYF,TGCGCCAGCAGCTCTATACTAGCGGGGACCGCAGATACGCAGTATTTT
TRBJ1-1,TRBV5-1,.,many,CASSLHRNTEAFF,TGCGCCAGCAGCTTGCATAGGAACACTGAAGCTTTCTTT
TRBJ2-3,TRBV5-1,.,.,CASSLVPAPDTQYF,TGCGCCAGCAGCTTGGTTCCAGCACCAGATACGCAGTATTTT
TRBJ2-1,TRBV29-1,.,.,CSVEDGGQFF,TGCAGCGTTGAAGATGGGGGGCAGTTCTTC
TRBJ2-7,TRBV29-1,.,.,CSVRGARQGVAGGSYEQYF,TGCAGCGTTCGAGGGGCGAGACAGGGGGTAGCGGGAGGCTCCTACGAGCAGTACTTC
TRBJ2-7,TRBV20-1,TRBD1,.,CSARASSTGGWPTGQYF,TGCAGTGCTAGAGCTAGCAGTACAGGGGGGTGGCCTACGGGCCAGTACTTC
TRBJ2-5,TRBV5-1,TRBD2,many,CASSPGLADGYQETQYF,TGCGCCAGCAGCCCGGGACTAGCGGACGGGTACCAAGAGACCCAGTACTTC
TRBJ2-3,TRBV7-8,.,few,CASSPKLDTTDTQFF,TGTGCCAGCAGCCCAAAACTTGACACCACAGATACGCAGTTTTTT
TRBJ2-7,TRBV2,TRBD2,.,CASRGTSGSLYEQYF,TGTGCCAGCAGGGGGACTAGCGGGAGCTTGTACGAGCAGTACTTC
TRBJ1-4,TRBV12-3/TRBV12-4,.,.,CASGRQLATNEKLFF,TGTGCCAGCGGCCGACAGCTTGCAACTAATGAAAAACTGTTTTTT
TRBJ2-1,TRBV7-2,.,few,CASSLWSNEQFF,TGTGCCAGCAGCTTATGGAGCAATGAGCAGTTCTTC
TRBJ2-7,TRBV6-6,.,.,CASSYSGDYEQYF,TGTGCCAGCAGTTACTCGGGGGATTACGAGCAGTACTTC
TRBJ2-1,TRBV20-1,TRBD1,few,CSARPSGQGYNEQFF,TGCAGTGCTAGACCCTCGGGACAGGGATACAATGAGCAGTTCTTC
TRBJ2-7,TRBV29-1,.,.,CSVLVLGKDGYEQYF,TGCAGCGTTTTGGTTCTTGGGAAAGACGGTTACGAGCAGTACTTC
TRBJ1-1,TRBV10-3,.,few,CAISGGMNTEAFF,TGTGCCATCAGCGGGGGCATGAACACTGAAGCTTTCTTT
TRBJ2-3,TRBV10-1,.,few,CASSDRGAGTDTQYF,TGCGCCAGCAGTGATCGGGGAGCGGGCACAGATACGCAGTATTTT
TRBJ2-1,TRBV12-3/TRBV12-4,TRBD1,few,CASSLIPGQAYNEQFF,TGTGCCAGCAGTTTAATCCCGGGACAGGCATACAATGAGCAGTTCTTC
TRBJ1-1,TRBV29-1,TRBD1,many,CSAARQGAVRTFF,TGCAGCGCAGCTAGACAGGGGGCAGTGAGGACTTTCTTT
TRBJ2-6,TRBV7-9,TRBD2,.,CASSWGGNVLTF,TGTGCCAGCAGCTGGGGGGGAAACGTCCTGACTTTC